This TCR beta chain stems from a study of blood T cell repertoires in COVID-19. Study summary: The United States, Italy and Spain were the sources of the acute and convalescent COVID-19 samples. PBMCs, B-cell-depleted T cells, or T cells were the source of the cDNA or gDNA that made up the material.

The CDR3 runs to 13 residues. Germline assignment: CDR1 KGHSH and CDR2 LQKENI. Trimming cost V 4 bases and J 5 bases, with 9 bases left between them. In the original processing: Reference gene primer amplification gave estimated nucleated cell counts. The table came from immunoSEQ multiplex PCR; TCRdb's copy has only in-frame clones and leaves some out. V and J calls plus clone size are reproduced from that table; the DNA served to infer D and trimming. This repertoire shows around 340,000 clones, less than 90% found once; its top ten account for about 7.6%. Seattle's enrolled individuals joined amid active infection and were then monitored longitudinally.

This TCR was recovered from a woman aged 55-69 years with COVID-19, enrolled during active disease. The rearrangement joins TRBV18 to TRBJ2-1; TRBD1 is a possible D gene (6 bases). Sequenced sample: peripheral blood. CDR3 sequence reads: CASSLTGNNEQFF. CDR3 in DNA: TGTGCCAGCTCACTTACAGGGAACAATGAGCAGTTCTTC.